This T cell receptor beta chain was retrieved from a study of response to subunit inactivated influenza vaccine. This clonotype was seen a few times. TCRdb ran MiXCR on the RT-PCR reads and lists one entry per CDR3 protein. The table lists hundreds of thousands of distinct CDR3 sequences, 10% to 15% of them singletons. CDR3 length equals 13 residues. Per germline, CDR1 DFQATT and CDR2 SNEGSKA (reference sequence). Trimming shortened V by 3 bases and J by 4 bases, and 11 bases separated the two germline ends. Source: PBMCs from blood, taken 35 to 45 days after vaccination. The chain has TRBV20-1 and TRBJ2-3; D is perhaps TRBD1 or TRBD2 (6 bases each). The sequence was obtained from a man aged 45-65 years who received an inactivated influenza vaccine. This chain's CDR3 is CSASGGGPDTQYF. DNA of the CDR3: TGCAGTGCTAGCGGTGGGGGGCCAGATACGCAGTATTTT.